The present T cell receptor (beta chain) was sequenced within a study of T-cell memory formation after mild COVID-19. Notes on the study in general: Whereas later expanders leaned CD4+, clones contracting day 15 to 85 showed a balanced CD4/CD8 makeup.

Constant-segment primers were used for 5'RACE, and the resulting TCR alpha and TCR beta cDNA libraries carried sample barcodes and UMIs. MiXCR was run by TCRdb on the 5' RACE reads, yielding one entry per CDR3 protein. This sample has roughly 600,000 distinct CDR3 sequences; approximately 18% occur once, and the top ten carry 12%. This CDR3 spans 13 amino acids. The V gene end was trimmed by 5 bases and the J gene end by 6 bases; junction bases not matched to a gene: 4. This clonotype was picked up a small number of times. What it recognizes is unknown. Material: PBMCs or a T cell subset sorted from them (not recorded which). This chain connects TRBV12-3 or TRBV12-4 to TRBJ2-7; TRBD2 matches at 10 bases. The source is an adult woman who had mild COVID-19 (a few samples of this study predate the infection). Cell type and time point are not known. The CDR3, as DNA: TGTGCCAGCAGTAGCGGGGGGGCAGGCGAGCAGTACTTC. Encoded protein: CASSSGGAGEQYF.